The clone carrying this TCR beta chain was seen a few times. The data belong to a study of control samples from healthy donors and cancer patients. The CDR3 length is 18 residues. V was clipped by 5 bases and J by 0 bases; unmatched bases: 11. Germline-derived CDR1 and CDR2 are SEHNR and FQNEAQ (reference sequence). Assay used: immunoSEQ multiplex PCR; TCRdb lists only in-frame clones, some missing. Of 110,000 to 150,000 clones in the sample, 75% to 90% were seen once. This TCR was sampled from a man younger than 40 in good health. The chain joins TRBV7-9 to TRBJ2-3, with 10 positions matching TRBD2. The material sequenced was blood. The DNA for the CDR3 is TGTGCCAGCAGCCCCCTACCTAGCGGGGGCGGGAGCACAGATACGCAGTATTTT. Translation: CASSPLPSGGGSTDTQYF.